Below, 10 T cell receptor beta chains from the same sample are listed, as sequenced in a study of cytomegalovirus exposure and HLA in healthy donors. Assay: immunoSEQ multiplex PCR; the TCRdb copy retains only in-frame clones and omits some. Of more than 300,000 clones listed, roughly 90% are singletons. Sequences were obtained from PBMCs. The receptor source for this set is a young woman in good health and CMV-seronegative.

CDR3 sequence reads: CASSQQAAYNEQFF. CDR3 in DNA: TGTGCCAGCAGCCAGCAGGCTGCCTACAATGAGCAGTTCTTC. The chain recombines TRBV5-4 with TRBJ2-1; unclear D gene. From germline, CDR1 is SGHNT and CDR2 YYREEE (reference sequence). This CDR3 comprises 14 residues. Trimming removed 4 bases at V and 2 bases at J, with 10 bases between.

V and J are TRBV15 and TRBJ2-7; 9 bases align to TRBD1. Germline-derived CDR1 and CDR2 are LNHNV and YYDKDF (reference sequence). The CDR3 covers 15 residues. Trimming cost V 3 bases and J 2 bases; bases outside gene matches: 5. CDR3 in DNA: TGTGCCACCAGCAGCGGAAGACAGGGGGCCTACGAGCAGTACTTC. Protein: CATSSGRQGAYEQYF.

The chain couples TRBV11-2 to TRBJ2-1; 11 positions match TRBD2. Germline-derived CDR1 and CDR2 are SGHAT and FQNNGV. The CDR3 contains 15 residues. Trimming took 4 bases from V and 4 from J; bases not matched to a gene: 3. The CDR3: CASSYRLAGYNEQFF. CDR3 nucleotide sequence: TGTGCCAGCAGCTACAGACTAGCGGGGTACAATGAGCAGTTCTTC.

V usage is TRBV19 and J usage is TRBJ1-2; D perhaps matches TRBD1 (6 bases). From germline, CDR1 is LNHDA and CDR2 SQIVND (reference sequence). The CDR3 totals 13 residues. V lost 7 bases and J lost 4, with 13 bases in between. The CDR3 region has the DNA TGTGCCAGTAATGATCTAGGGGGCTATGGCTACACCTTC. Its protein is CASNDLGGYGYTF. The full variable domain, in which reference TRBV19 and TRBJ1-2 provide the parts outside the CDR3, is DGGITQSPKYLFRKEGQNVTLSCEQNLNHDAMYWYRQDPGQGLRLIYYSQIVNDFQKGDIAEGYSVSREKKESFPLTVTSAQKNPTAFYLCASNDLGGYGYTFGSGTRLTVV.

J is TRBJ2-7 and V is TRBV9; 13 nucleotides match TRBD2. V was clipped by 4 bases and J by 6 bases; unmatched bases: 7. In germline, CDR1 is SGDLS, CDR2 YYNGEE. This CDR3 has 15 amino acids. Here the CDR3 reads CASSSRLAGGSEQYF. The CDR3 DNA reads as TGTGCCAGCAGCTCCCGACTAGCGGGAGGTTCCGAGCAGTACTTC.

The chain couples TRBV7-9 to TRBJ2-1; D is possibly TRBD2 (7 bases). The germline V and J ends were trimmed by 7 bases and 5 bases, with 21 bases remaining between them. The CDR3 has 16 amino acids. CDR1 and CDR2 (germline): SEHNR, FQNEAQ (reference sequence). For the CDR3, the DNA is TGTGCCAGCACCCGTCCCCGGGGGGCCTTGGACAATGAGCAGTTCTTC. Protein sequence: CASTRPRGALDNEQFF.

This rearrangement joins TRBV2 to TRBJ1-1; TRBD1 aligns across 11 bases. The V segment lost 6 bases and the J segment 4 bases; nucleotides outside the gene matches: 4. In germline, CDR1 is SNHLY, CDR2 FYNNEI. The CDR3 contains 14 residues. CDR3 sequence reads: CASRGDRGATEAFF. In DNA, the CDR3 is TGTGCCAGCAGGGGGGACAGGGGGGCCACTGAAGCTTTCTTT.

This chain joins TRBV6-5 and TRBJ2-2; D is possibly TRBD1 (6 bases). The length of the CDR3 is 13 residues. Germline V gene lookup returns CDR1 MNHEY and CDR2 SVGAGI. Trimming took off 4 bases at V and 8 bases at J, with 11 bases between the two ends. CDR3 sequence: CASSSRGGGELFF. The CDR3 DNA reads TGTGCCAGCAGTTCTCGAGGGGGAGGGGAGCTGTTTTTT.

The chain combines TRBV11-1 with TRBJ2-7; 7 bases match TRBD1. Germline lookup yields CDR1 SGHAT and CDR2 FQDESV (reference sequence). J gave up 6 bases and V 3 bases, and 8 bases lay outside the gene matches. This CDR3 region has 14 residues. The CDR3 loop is CASSFDRVAGEQYF. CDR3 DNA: TGTGCCAGCAGCTTCGACAGGGTAGCTGGCGAGCAGTACTTC.

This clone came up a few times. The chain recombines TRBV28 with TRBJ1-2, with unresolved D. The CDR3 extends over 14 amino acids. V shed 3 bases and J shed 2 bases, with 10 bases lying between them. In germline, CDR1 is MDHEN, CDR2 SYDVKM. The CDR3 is CASSLSSGNYGYTF. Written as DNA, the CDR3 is TGTGCCAGCAGTTTGTCTTCAGGAAACTATGGCTACACCTTC.